Listed here are 22 T cell receptor beta chains from one sample, sequenced in a study of cytomegalovirus exposure and HLA in healthy donors. The PCR made use of 60 Vbeta and 13 Jbeta primers. Assay: immunoSEQ multiplex PCR; the TCRdb copy retains only in-frame clones and omits some. The repertoire includes approximately 100,000 clones, approximately 69% of them detected once, and 1.2% sits in the top ten. Sample: PBMCs. These receptors originate from a female donor in good health and CMV-seronegative.

This clone was seen a handful of times. The rearrangement links TRBV7-8 to TRBJ2-3; 10 bases fit TRBD1. Losses at the gene ends were 5 bases for V and 4 bases for J; bases not matched to a gene: 9. CDR1 and CDR2 from the germline V gene are SGHVS and FQNEAQ. The length of the CDR3 is 16 residues. The CDR3 reads CASSIAGTGVPDTQYF. CDR3 DNA sequence: TGTGCCAGCAGCATTGCCGGGACAGGGGTACCAGATACGCAGTATTTT.

V usage is TRBV11-2 and J usage is TRBJ1-1, with D uncertain. Trimming pared 5 bases from V and 11 bases from J, leaving 9 bases between. Germline lookup yields CDR1 SGHAT and CDR2 FQNNGV. There are 10 residues in the CDR3. CDR3 DNA: TGTGCCAGCAGCCAGGTAAAGGCTTTCTTT. As protein: CASSQVKAFF.

The chain joins TRBV5-1 to TRBJ2-7; 8 bases line up with TRBD1. V gave up 4 bases and J gave up 7 bases; unmatched junction bases: 10. This CDR3 is 14 amino acids long. Germline V gene sequence: CDR1 SGHRS, CDR2 YFSETQ. The CDR3 region has the DNA TGCGCCAGCAGCGGGCTAGGACAGGGAGGTGAGCAGTACTTC. This codes for CASSGLGQGGEQYF.

In this sample, this clone turned up a few times. The chain uses TRBV7-3 and TRBJ2-2, with D possibly matching TRBD1 (5 bases). Looked up from germline, CDR1 is SGHTA and CDR2 is FQGTGA. CDR3 size: 14 residues. V was trimmed by 5 bases and J by 3 bases, leaving 10 bases between them. CDR3 bases: TGTGCCAGCAGCCTCGGACACGACACCGGGGAGCTGTTTTTT. This sequence encodes CASSLGHDTGELFF. The variable domain in full, with the rest retrieved from reference TRBV7-3 and TRBJ2-2, is GAGVSQTPSNKVTEKGKYVELRCDPISGHTALYWYRQSLGQGPEFLIYFQGTGAADDSGLPNDRFFAVRPEGSVSTLKIQRTERGDSAVYLCASSLGHDTGELFFGEGSRLTVL.

On this clone: Other nucleotide sequences from this sample produce the same CDR3. In DNA form, the CDR3 reads TGCGCCAGCAGCCCAGCGGGAGGGACGGATACGCAGTATTTT. Encoded protein: CASSPAGGTDTQYF. V usage is TRBV5-1 and J usage is TRBJ2-3; TRBD2 agrees at 10 bases. The CDR3 is 14 amino acids. V shed 4 bases and J 6 bases; nucleotides not matched to a gene: 5. CDR1 and CDR2 from the germline V gene are SGHRS and YFSETQ.

The CDR3 bases are TGTGCCAGCGAGAACCCCTCCTATAATTCACCCCTCCACTTT. As protein: CASENPSYNSPLHF. The chain is built from TRBV28 and TRBJ1-6; D not certain. The CDR3 has 14 amino acids. V was clipped by 8 bases and J by 0 bases, with 8 bases between them. Germline CDR1 is MDHEN and CDR2 is SYDVKM. The whole variable domain, remainder taken from reference TRBV28 and TRBJ1-6, is DVKVTQSSRYLVKRTGEKVFLECVQDMDHENMFWYRQDPGLGLRLIYFSYDVKMKEKGDIPEGYSVSREKKERFSLILESASTNQTSMYLCASENPSYNSPLHFGNGTRLTVT.

The chain combines TRBV30 with TRBJ1-4; tentatively, D is TRBD1 (5 bases). Between the trimmed V and J ends, which lost 8 bases and 4 bases, there was a span of 17 bases. The CDR3 consists of 14 residues. The germline gives CDR1 GTSNPN, CDR2 SVGIG (reference sequence). The CDR3 protein is CAGYFWGGNEKLFF. The DNA for the CDR3 is TGTGCCGGATATTTTTGGGGGGGTAATGAAAAACTGTTTTTT.

A few counts support this clone. This chain links TRBV7-3 with TRBJ2-1; 14 bases agree with TRBD2. V gave up 1 base and J gave up 4 bases; unmatched junction bases: 3. The V gene's germline CDR1 is SGHTA and CDR2 FQGTGA. The CDR3 length is 17 residues. The CDR3 nucleotides are TGTGCCAGCAGCTTAAGTCGGACTAGCGGGAGGTACAATGAGCAGTTCTTC. It translates to CASSLSRTSGRYNEQFF.

The chain has TRBV30 and TRBJ1-1, with 7 bases identical to TRBD1. The V gene's germline CDR1 is GTSNPN and CDR2 SVGIG (reference sequence). The CDR3 loop spans 16 amino acids. With V trimmed by 5 bases and J by 6 bases, 18 bases remained unmatched. CDR3 residues: CAWGFDRAPGFPEAFF. The DNA of the CDR3 is TGTGCCTGGGGTTTCGACAGGGCCCCCGGTTTCCCTGAAGCTTTCTTT.

The V and J genes are TRBV19 and TRBJ1-2; 12 nucleotides match TRBD1. CDR1 and CDR2 from the germline V gene are LNHDA and SQIVND (reference sequence). J was trimmed by 4 bases and V by 4 bases; bases with no gene match: 4. The CDR3 covers 15 residues. The CDR3 sequence: CASSKPGQGAYGYTF. Written as DNA, the CDR3 is TGTGCCAGTAGTAAACCGGGACAGGGGGCCTATGGCTACACCTTC.

Only one count was recorded for this clone. This rearrangement joins TRBV5-6 to TRBJ2-5, with 14 bases lining up with TRBD2. CDR3 length: 18 amino acids. The germline V gene has CDR1 SGHDT and CDR2 YYEEEE. J gave up 4 bases and V 0 bases, and 8 bases lay outside the gene matches. The CDR3 is CASSLVIRLAGGGETQYF. In DNA form, the CDR3 reads TGTGCCAGCAGCTTGGTGATCCGACTAGCGGGAGGGGGAGAGACCCAGTACTTC.

Here the CDR3 DNA reads TGTGCCAGCAGGGGGACTAGCGGGGGGTCAGCCAAAAACATTCAGTACTTC. As protein: CASRGTSGGSAKNIQYF. J is TRBJ2-4 and V is TRBV27; TRBD2 aligns across 15 bases. V was clipped by 6 bases and J by 0 bases; unmatched bases: 3. Germline assignment: CDR1 MNHEY and CDR2 SMNVEV (reference sequence). CDR3 length: 17 residues.

This clone has just a few counts. This chain uses TRBV6-5 with TRBJ1-4; 8 bases are a match to TRBD1. V was clipped by 5 bases and J by 0 bases; unmatched bases: 2. The CDR3 covers 15 residues. Germline values: CDR1 MNHEY, CDR2 SVGAGI. CDR3 coding DNA: TGTGCCAGCAGTAAACAGGGGGCAACTAATGAAAAACTGTTTTTT. Its translation: CASSKQGATNEKLFF.

V and J are TRBV25-1 and TRBJ2-5; 11 positions agree with TRBD2. CDR3 size: 16 residues. Germline CDR1 MGHDK, CDR2 SYGVNS. With 3 bases clipped from V and 4 bases from J, the junction kept 7 bases outside the gene matches. The CDR3 spells CASSDFTSGSGETQYF. The CDR3 bases are TGTGCCAGCAGTGATTTTACTAGCGGGAGTGGAGAGACCCAGTACTTC.

This clone was observed a handful of times. V is TRBV27 and J is TRBJ2-2, with TRBD2 matching over 9 bases. Germline trimming cut 6 bases from V and 3 bases from J; bases unmatched to any gene: 5. The CDR3 covers 15 residues. Germline CDR1 reads MNHEY; CDR2 reads SMNVEV (reference sequence). The CDR3 loop is CASRKIAGDTGELFF. In DNA form, the CDR3 reads TGTGCCAGCAGGAAGATAGCGGGAGACACCGGGGAGCTGTTTTTT.

The chain combines TRBV9 with TRBJ1-1; the D is unclear. V was cut by 0 bases and J by 1 base, with 10 bases left in between. Looked up from germline, CDR1 is SGDLS and CDR2 is YYNGEE. This CDR3 contains 15 residues. The CDR3 nucleotides are TGTGCCAGCAGCGTAGGCCCGTCGGGGAACACTGAAGCTTTCTTT. Translation gives CASSVGPSGNTEAFF.

V usage is TRBV7-9 and J usage is TRBJ1-6; a weak D match, TRBD1 (5 bases). Trimming left V 5 bases short and J 7 bases short, with 15 bases between. Per germline, CDR1 SEHNR and CDR2 FQNEAQ (reference sequence). This CDR3 region has 15 residues. The CDR3 DNA sequence: TGTGCCAGCAGCCCCCGGGGACTGCCAAATTCACCCCTCCACTTT. Translating gives CASSPRGLPNSPLHF.

J is TRBJ1-1 and V is TRBV27; possibly TRBD1 for D (5 bases). Trimming took off 7 bases at V and 5 bases at J, with 17 bases between the two ends. The germline V gene has CDR1 MNHEY and CDR2 SMNVEV (reference sequence). The CDR3 contains 14 residues. The CDR3 protein is CASTPDPRVTEAFF. The CDR3 DNA reads TGTGCCAGCACCCCGGATCCCAGGGTTACTGAAGCTTTCTTT.

This clone occurred a few times. The V gene is TRBV7-2, the J gene TRBJ2-5; no clear D. Trimming left V 7 bases short and J 2 bases short, with 5 bases between. This CDR3 spans 11 amino acids. Germline CDR1 SGHTA, CDR2 FQGNSA. CDR3 protein: CASTSQETQYF. CDR3 bases: TGTGCCAGCACCAGTCAAGAGACCCAGTACTTC.

In nucleotides, the CDR3 is TGCGCCAGCAGCTTGGCCCTAGCGGGAGGGGCAGATACGCAGTATTTT. Its protein product is CASSLALAGGADTQYF. The chain has TRBV5-1 and TRBJ2-3; TRBD2 matches at 12 bases. The germline gives CDR1 SGHRS, CDR2 YFSETQ. Trimming removed 0 bases from V and 4 bases from J; junction bases left unmatched: 3. The CDR3 spans 16 residues.

This chain connects TRBV27 to TRBJ2-5; D is unclear. V shed 6 bases and J shed 3 bases, with 8 bases lying between them. CDR1 and CDR2 (germline): MNHEY, SMNVEV (reference sequence). The CDR3 covers 12 residues. The CDR3 sequence: CASRSVKETQYF. CDR3 sequence (DNA): TGTGCCAGCAGGAGTGTAAAAGAGACCCAGTACTTC.

The chain is built from TRBV9 and TRBJ2-7; 8 bases line up with TRBD2. The trim removed 4 bases at V and 6 bases at J, leaving 12 bases unmatched. The CDR3 sequence is 15 residues long. Germline V gives CDR1 SGDLS, CDR2 YYNGEE. CDR3 residues: CASSTLSGLASEQYF. As DNA, the CDR3 is TGTGCCAGCAGCACACTCTCCGGACTAGCCTCCGAGCAGTACTTC.